These T cell receptor beta chains were read from a single sample in a study of blood T cell repertoires in COVID-19. The data were produced by immunoSEQ multiplex PCR, yet TCRdb's version contains in-frame clones alone and is incomplete. This sample has roughly 170,000 clones, with roughly 90% found just once. The sample was peripheral blood. Every receptor here comes from a man aged 65-85 years with active or convalescent COVID-19. The CDR3 runs from the conserved cysteine through the conserved F or W. A D gene is named only where the DNA matches it firmly. Size values are once, few and many counts, or a class for expanded clones, and some rows have none.

clone_size: few
d_call: TRBD2
j_call: TRBJ2-4
v_call: TRBV7-9
cdr3_nt: TGTGCCAGCAGCGCCACTAGCGGGAGGGCCAAAAACATTCAGTACTTC
cdr3_aa: CASSATSGRAKNIQYF

clone_size: once
d_call: .
j_call: TRBJ1-3
v_call: TRBV25-1
cdr3_nt: TGTGCCAGCAGTGAAAGTCCCCTGGGGCCTGGAAACACCATATATTTT
cdr3_aa: CASSESPLGPGNTIYF

clone_size: .
d_call: TRBD1
j_call: TRBJ1-5
v_call: TRBV28
cdr3_nt: TGTGCCAGCAGTTCGGACAGGGGGAGTCAGCCCCAGCATTTT
cdr3_aa: CASSSDRGSQPQHF

clone_size: .
d_call: .
j_call: TRBJ2-7
v_call: TRBV13
cdr3_nt: TGTGCCAGCAGTAACCAGGCGGACTTAATCGAGCAGTACTTC
cdr3_aa: CASSNQADLIEQYF

clone_size: many
d_call: .
j_call: TRBJ1-2
v_call: TRBV27
cdr3_nt: TGTGCCAGCAGTGGTCTTGGAGGCTATGGCTACACCTTC
cdr3_aa: CASSGLGGYGYTF

clone_size: .
d_call: .
j_call: TRBJ2-3
v_call: TRBV27
cdr3_nt: TGTGCCAGCAGATCCTCCGGACTCGCCACAGATACGCAGTATTTT
cdr3_aa: CASRSSGLATDTQYF

clone_size: once
d_call: .
j_call: TRBJ1-1
v_call: TRBV6-5
cdr3_nt: TGTGTCACCCGGCGGCGGGGGACCAGGGAGACTGAAGCTTTCTTT
cdr3_aa: CVTRRRGTRETEAFF

clone_size: .
d_call: .
j_call: TRBJ2-7
v_call: TRBV7-6
cdr3_nt: TGTGCCAGCAGCCCCCAGGGATCCGGACCTTACGAGCAGTACTTC
cdr3_aa: CASSPQGSGPYEQYF

clone_size: .
d_call: TRBD2
j_call: TRBJ2-1
v_call: TRBV5-1
cdr3_nt: TGCGCCAGCAGTTACATTCAGGGGGGACTAGCGGGAGGTCCGGGGCTCTTC
cdr3_aa: CASSYIQGGLAGGPGLF

clone_size: .
d_call: .
j_call: TRBJ1-2
v_call: TRBV2
cdr3_nt: TGTGCCAGCAGTGGGGCAGACTATGGCTACACCTTC
cdr3_aa: CASSGADYGYTF

clone_size: .
d_call: .
j_call: TRBJ1-6
v_call: TRBV7-6
cdr3_nt: TGTGCCAGCAGCTCCTCTCTGATAGGCAAAACTACCCCTTCACCCCTCCACTTT
cdr3_aa: CASSSSLIGKTTPSPLHF

clone_size: .
d_call: .
j_call: TRBJ1-1
v_call: TRBV29-1
cdr3_nt: TGCAGCGTTCGACCGGGTCGGACTGAAGCTTTCTTT
cdr3_aa: CSVRPGRTEAFF

clone_size: once
d_call: .
j_call: TRBJ2-1
v_call: TRBV28
cdr3_nt: TGTGCCAGCAGTTTCAGGAGGGTTTACTACAATGAGCAGTTCTTC
cdr3_aa: CASSFRRVYYNEQFF

clone_size: .
d_call: TRBD1
j_call: TRBJ1-3
v_call: TRBV27
cdr3_nt: TGTGCCAGCAGTTCTGCTCGTGGGGGACAGAGTAGAAACACCATATATTTT
cdr3_aa: CASSSARGGQSRNTIYF

clone_size: .
d_call: .
j_call: TRBJ2-1
v_call: TRBV29-1
cdr3_nt: TGCAGCGTTGAGTTAGCGTCTAATGAGCAGTTCTTC
cdr3_aa: CSVELASNEQFF

clone_size: once
d_call: .
j_call: TRBJ1-6
v_call: TRBV7-2
cdr3_nt: TGTGCCAGCAGCTTAGTCTCTTTTACAGGGAGAAATAATTCACCCCTCCACTTT
cdr3_aa: CASSLVSFTGRNNSPLHF

clone_size: .
d_call: TRBD2
j_call: TRBJ2-2
v_call: TRBV5-6
cdr3_nt: TGTGCCAGCCGATACCGAGAGGTCCCTAGCGGGGGTAACACCGGGGAGCTGTTTTTT
cdr3_aa: CASRYREVPSGGNTGELFF

clone_size: few
d_call: .
j_call: TRBJ1-6
v_call: TRBV30
cdr3_nt: TGTGCCTGGAGTGGTGTAGGGACTGCGTTTTCACCCCTCCACTTT
cdr3_aa: CAWSGVGTAFSPLHF

clone_size: .
d_call: .
j_call: TRBJ2-7
v_call: TRBV27
cdr3_nt: TGTGCCAGCAGTTTGTCCCCAGGGTTGGCGTCCTACGAGCAGTACTTC
cdr3_aa: CASSLSPGLASYEQYF

clone_size: .
d_call: .
j_call: TRBJ1-1
v_call: TRBV2
cdr3_nt: TGTGCCAGCAGAGGACAGCTAAAGAACACTGAAGCTTTCTTT
cdr3_aa: CASRGQLKNTEAFF

clone_size: .
d_call: TRBD1
j_call: TRBJ1-1
v_call: TRBV6-2/TRBV6-3
cdr3_nt: TGTGCCAGCAGTAGAGACAGGGGAAGTGCTGAAGCTTTCTTT
cdr3_aa: CASSRDRGSAEAFF

clone_size: .
d_call: .
j_call: TRBJ2-1
v_call: TRBV7-8
cdr3_nt: TGTGCCAGCAGCTTAGGGGGTCAGGGGCCCTATAGCTCCTACAATGAGCAGTTCTTC
cdr3_aa: CASSLGGQGPYSSYNEQFF

clone_size: .
d_call: TRBD1
j_call: TRBJ1-5
v_call: TRBV28
cdr3_nt: TGTGCCAGCACGACAGGGACTCAGCCCCAGCATTTT
cdr3_aa: CASTTGTQPQHF

clone_size: .
d_call: .
j_call: TRBJ1-5
v_call: TRBV5-6
cdr3_nt: TGTGCCAGCAGCTTATCCAGGGGCGGTTACCAGCCCCAGCATTTT
cdr3_aa: CASSLSRGGYQPQHF

clone_size: .
d_call: TRBD2
j_call: TRBJ2-1
v_call: TRBV6-5
cdr3_nt: TGTGCCAGCAGTTACCACGCGGGGCTAGCGGGCAATGAGCAGTTCTTC
cdr3_aa: CASSYHAGLAGNEQFF

clone_size: .
d_call: TRBD1
j_call: TRBJ1-4
v_call: TRBV14
cdr3_nt: TGTGCCAGCAGCCAACAAACAGGGGGCGGTGAAAAACTGTTTTTT
cdr3_aa: CASSQQTGGGEKLFF

clone_size: .
d_call: .
j_call: TRBJ1-4
v_call: TRBV28
cdr3_nt: TGTGCCAGCAGTTTATGGGGACTCAGTAATGAAAAACTGTTTTTT
cdr3_aa: CASSLWGLSNEKLFF

clone_size: .
d_call: .
j_call: TRBJ2-1
v_call: TRBV16
cdr3_nt: TGTGCCAGCAGCCGAGGTTCGCCGCCGTTCTTC
cdr3_aa: CASSRGSPPFF

clone_size: .
d_call: .
j_call: TRBJ2-5
v_call: TRBV5-1
cdr3_nt: TGCGCCAGCAGCTTGGATCCTGAGTACCAAGAGACCCAGTACTTC
cdr3_aa: CASSLDPEYQETQYF

clone_size: .
d_call: TRBD2
j_call: TRBJ2-2
v_call: TRBV14
cdr3_nt: TGTGCCAGCAGCCAAGTCCGCCTAGCGGGAGTTCGCACCGGGGAGCTGTTTTTT
cdr3_aa: CASSQVRLAGVRTGELFF

clone_size: few
d_call: .
j_call: TRBJ2-2
v_call: TRBV28
cdr3_nt: TGTGCCAGCAGTTTAGAGTCAGGGGAGCTGTTTTTT
cdr3_aa: CASSLESGELFF

clone_size: .
d_call: TRBD2
j_call: TRBJ2-3
v_call: TRBV19
cdr3_nt: TGTGCCAGTAGTAGTCTGCCGGGAGGCTCAACAGATACGCAGTATTTT
cdr3_aa: CASSSLPGGSTDTQYF

clone_size: .
d_call: .
j_call: TRBJ2-2
v_call: TRBV7-6
cdr3_nt: TGTGCCAGCAGCCTTACACCGAACACCGGGGAGCTGTTTTTT
cdr3_aa: CASSLTPNTGELFF

clone_size: once
d_call: TRBD1
j_call: TRBJ2-7
v_call: TRBV9
cdr3_nt: TGTGCCAGCTCAGCCGGACAGGGGGTCTACGAGCAGTACTTC
cdr3_aa: CASSAGQGVYEQYF

clone_size: .
d_call: TRBD1
j_call: TRBJ1-1
v_call: TRBV5-1
cdr3_nt: TGCGCCAGCAGCGCCACAGGGGTAACTGAAGCTTTCTTT
cdr3_aa: CASSATGVTEAFF

clone_size: .
d_call: .
j_call: TRBJ1-5
v_call: TRBV6-1
cdr3_nt: TGTGCCAGCAGTGTACCCGGGACACCTAGCAATCAGCCCCAGCATTTT
cdr3_aa: CASSVPGTPSNQPQHF

clone_size: .
d_call: .
j_call: TRBJ2-7
v_call: TRBV30
cdr3_nt: TGTGCCTGGAGTTGGAGGGACCACGAGCAGTACTTC
cdr3_aa: CAWSWRDHEQYF

clone_size: .
d_call: .
j_call: TRBJ1-1
v_call: TRBV15
cdr3_nt: TGTGCCACCAGCTGGGGGGGAGGGACTGAAGCTTTCTTT
cdr3_aa: CATSWGGGTEAFF

clone_size: .
d_call: .
j_call: TRBJ1-5
v_call: TRBV7-8
cdr3_nt: TGTGCCAGCAGCTTAGGGGTTTCAGGGGCTTGGAGCAATCAGCCCCAGCATTTT
cdr3_aa: CASSLGVSGAWSNQPQHF

clone_size: .
d_call: TRBD2
j_call: TRBJ2-3
v_call: TRBV5-1
cdr3_nt: TGCGCCAGCAGCTTGCTTGCGGGGGTAAAGGATACGCAGTATTTT
cdr3_aa: CASSLLAGVKDTQYF

clone_size: .
d_call: .
j_call: TRBJ1-2
v_call: TRBV19
cdr3_nt: TGTGCCAGTAGTCCACAGGGAATAGTGGCTGGCACCTTC
cdr3_aa: CASSPQGIVAGTF

clone_size: .
d_call: .
j_call: TRBJ2-5
v_call: TRBV5-1
cdr3_nt: TGCGCCAGCACCCCCGCGGTGCGCGCAGAAGAGACCCAGTACTTC
cdr3_aa: CASTPAVRAEETQYF

clone_size: .
d_call: TRBD1
j_call: TRBJ1-6
v_call: TRBV7-9
cdr3_nt: TGTGCCAGCAGCCCAGGGACAGGCCATAATTCACCCCTCCACTTT
cdr3_aa: CASSPGTGHNSPLHF

clone_size: .
d_call: .
j_call: TRBJ2-1
v_call: TRBV29-1
cdr3_nt: TGCAGCAAATTGGCCAGCTACAATGAGCAGTTCTTC
cdr3_aa: CSKLASYNEQFF

clone_size: few
d_call: .
j_call: TRBJ2-7
v_call: TRBV4-3
cdr3_nt: TGCGCCAGCAGCCAGCAGGGGGGTCGGGACTACGAGCAGTACTTC
cdr3_aa: CASSQQGGRDYEQYF

clone_size: .
d_call: TRBD1
j_call: TRBJ1-5
v_call: TRBV18
cdr3_nt: TGTGCCAGCTCACAGGGACAGGGTAGTCAGCCCCAGCATTTT
cdr3_aa: CASSQGQGSQPQHF

clone_size: .
d_call: .
j_call: TRBJ1-2
v_call: TRBV4-3
cdr3_nt: TGCGCCAGCAGCCAAGCGCAGGTCGGTGGCTACACCTTC
cdr3_aa: CASSQAQVGGYTF

clone_size: .
d_call: .
j_call: TRBJ2-7
v_call: TRBV7-6
cdr3_nt: TGTGCCAGCAGCTTAGCGGCTTCCAGCTCCTACGAGCAGTACTTC
cdr3_aa: CASSLAASSSYEQYF

clone_size: .
d_call: TRBD1
j_call: TRBJ1-4
v_call: TRBV7-9
cdr3_nt: TGTGCCAGCAGCTTAGGGACAGGGGCGGATGAAAAACTGTTTTTT
cdr3_aa: CASSLGTGADEKLFF

clone_size: .
d_call: .
j_call: TRBJ2-2
v_call: TRBV11-3
cdr3_nt: TGTGCCAGCAGCGCGACTCCGAGGGAGCTGTTTTTT
cdr3_aa: CASSATPRELFF

clone_size: .
d_call: .
j_call: TRBJ2-7
v_call: TRBV28
cdr3_nt: TGTGCCAGCAGTTTATCCGGAGGGAACGACGAGCAGTACTTC
cdr3_aa: CASSLSGGNDEQYF

clone_size: .
d_call: TRBD1
j_call: TRBJ2-7
v_call: TRBV6-5
cdr3_nt: TGTGCCAGCACGACAGGGGGGTCCTACGAGCAGTACTTC
cdr3_aa: CASTTGGSYEQYF

clone_size: .
d_call: .
j_call: TRBJ1-2
v_call: TRBV14
cdr3_nt: TGTGCCAGCAGCAAGAGTGGTCCAGGGCGTCCCACTAACTATGGCTACACCTTC
cdr3_aa: CASSKSGPGRPTNYGYTF

clone_size: .
d_call: .
j_call: TRBJ2-7
v_call: TRBV20-1
cdr3_nt: TGCAGTGCTAGTGACAGGCCCTCCTACGAGCAGTACTTC
cdr3_aa: CSASDRPSYEQYF

clone_size: .
d_call: TRBD1
j_call: TRBJ1-4
v_call: TRBV27
cdr3_nt: TGTGCCAGCAGTTTATCCCCAGGAGGGGGCACTAATGAAAAACTGTTTTTT
cdr3_aa: CASSLSPGGGTNEKLFF